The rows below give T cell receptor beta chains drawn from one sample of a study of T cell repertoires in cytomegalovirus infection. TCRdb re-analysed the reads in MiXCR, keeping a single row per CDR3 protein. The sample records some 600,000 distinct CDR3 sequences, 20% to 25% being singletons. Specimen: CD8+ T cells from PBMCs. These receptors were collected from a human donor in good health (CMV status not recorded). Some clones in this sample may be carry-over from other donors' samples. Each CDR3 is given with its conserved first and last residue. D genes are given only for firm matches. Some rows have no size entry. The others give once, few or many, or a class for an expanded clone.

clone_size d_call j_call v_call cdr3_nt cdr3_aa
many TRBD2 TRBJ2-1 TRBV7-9 TGTGCCAGCAGCTACCGGACTAGCGGGGTCTATGAGCAGTTCTTC CASSYRTSGVYEQFF
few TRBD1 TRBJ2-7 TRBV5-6 TGTGCCAGCACCGGACAGGGCCCCTACGAGCAGTACTTC CASTGQGPYEQYF
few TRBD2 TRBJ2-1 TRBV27 TGTGCCAGCGGTAGCGGGGTGGAGTTCTTC CASGSGVEFF
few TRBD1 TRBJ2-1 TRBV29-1 TGCAGCGGGACAGGTCGCTACAATGAGCAGTTCTTC CSGTGRYNEQFF
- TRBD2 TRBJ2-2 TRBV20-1 TGCAGTGCCCCCTCTAGCGGGGGGGCCGGGGAGCTGTTTTTT CSAPSSGGAGELFF
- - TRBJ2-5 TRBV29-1 TGCAGCGTTGGAGACGGAGGTTTACAGCAAGAGACCCAGTACTTC CSVGDGGLQQETQYF
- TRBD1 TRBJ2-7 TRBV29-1 TGCAGCGTTGAGACTACGGGACAGAGCTCCTACGAGCAGTACTTC CSVETTGQSSYEQYF
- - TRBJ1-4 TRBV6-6 TGTGCCAGCACGCATCGGGACCTCTCTAATGAAAAACTGTTTTTT CASTHRDLSNEKLFF
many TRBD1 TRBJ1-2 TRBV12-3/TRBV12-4 TGTGCCAGCAAAGGACAGGGGCTTCATGGCTACACCTTC CASKGQGLHGYTF
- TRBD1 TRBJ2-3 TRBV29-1 TGCAGCGTTGAGAGGACAGGGGAGGGTACGCAGTATTTT CSVERTGEGTQYF
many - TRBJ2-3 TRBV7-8 TGTGCCAGCAGCCACTACACAGGATCCACAGATACGCAGTATTTT CASSHYTGSTDTQYF
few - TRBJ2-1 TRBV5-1 TGCGCCAGCAGCTTGGTTGGTAGCGAAAGCTCCTACAATGAGCAGTTCTTC CASSLVGSESSYNEQFF
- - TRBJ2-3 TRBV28 TGTGCCAGCAGTTCTTCAGACATCACTCCCACAGATACGCAGTATTTT CASSSSDITPTDTQYF
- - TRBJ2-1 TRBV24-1 TGTGCCACCAGTGCGGTTTCCTACAATGAGCAGTTCTTC CATSAVSYNEQFF
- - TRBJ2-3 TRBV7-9 TGTGCCAGCAGCTGGACACTGGTAGATACGCAGTATTTT CASSWTLVDTQYF
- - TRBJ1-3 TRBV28 TGTGCCAGCAGCTCCCGAGGAAACTCTGGAAACACCATATATTTT CASSSRGNSGNTIYF
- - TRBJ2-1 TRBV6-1 TGTGCCAGCAGTGAAATCGGGGATGAGCAGTTCTTC CASSEIGDEQFF
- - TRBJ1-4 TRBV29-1 TGCAGCGTTGATGGGGGCGGAAAACTGTTTTTT CSVDGGGKLFF
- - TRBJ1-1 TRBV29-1 TGCAGCGTTGAAGCGCAGGAGGAGACTGAAGCTTTCTTT CSVEAQEETEAFF
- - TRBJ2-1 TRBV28 TGTGCCAGCAGTCCCCCCGAGTACCTATACAATGAGCAGTTCTTC CASSPPEYLYNEQFF
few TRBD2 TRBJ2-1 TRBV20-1 TGCAGTGCTAGTTCTAGCGGGGGGTCTTACAATGAGCAGTTCTTC CSASSSGGSYNEQFF
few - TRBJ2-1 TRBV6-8 TGTGCCAGCAGTTACGGCAGGGCTCCGGCCAATGAGCAGTTCTTC CASSYGRAPANEQFF
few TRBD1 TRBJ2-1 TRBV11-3 TGTGCCAGCAGCATGGGACAGGGGGCCTATGAGCAGTTCTTC CASSMGQGAYEQFF
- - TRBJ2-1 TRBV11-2 TGTACCAGCAGCTTAGTGCGGGGCTACTACAATGAGCAGTTCTTC CTSSLVRGYYNEQFF
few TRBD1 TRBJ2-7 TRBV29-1 TGCAGCGCGGCCGGGACAGGGAAAACCTACGAGCAGTACTTC CSAAGTGKTYEQYF
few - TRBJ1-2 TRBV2 TGTGCCAGCAGTGGACGGACGAACTATGGCTACACCTTC CASSGRTNYGYTF
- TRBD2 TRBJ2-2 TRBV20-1 TGCAGTGCTAGGTGGTGGGAGGGGCGCCTGACCGGGGAGCTGTTTTTT CSARWWEGRLTGELFF
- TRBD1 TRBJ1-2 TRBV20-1 TGCAGTGCTAATAATCGGACAGGGGGCGGTGGCTATGGCTACACCTTC CSANNRTGGGGYGYTF
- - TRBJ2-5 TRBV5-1 TGCGCCAGCAGCTTTAGATCTCCGGGGCTCATCCAAGAGACCCAGTACTTC CASSFRSPGLIQETQYF
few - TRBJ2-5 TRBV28 TGTGCCAGCAGTTTGGGCGGGGCGAGGTTGTGGAATGAGAGGCAAGAGACCCAGTACTTC CASSLGGARLWNERQETQYF
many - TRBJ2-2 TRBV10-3 TGTGCCATCAGTGACAGGGAATCGGCTAACACCGGGGAGCTGTTTTTT CAISDRESANTGELFF
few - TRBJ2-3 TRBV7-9 TGTGCCAGCAGCCCAAAGGGAACAGCAACAGATACGCAGTATTTT CASSPKGTATDTQYF
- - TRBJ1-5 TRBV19 TGTGCCAGTAGTGCCCGCTCAAGTCAGCCCCAGCATTTT CASSARSSQPQHF
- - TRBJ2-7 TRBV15 TGTGCCACCAGCAGAGTTCTGGCTACCTACGAGCAGTACTTC CATSRVLATYEQYF
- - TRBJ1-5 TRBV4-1 TGCGCCAGCAGCCAAGTTCTAAATAGCAATCAGCCCCAGCATTTT CASSQVLNSNQPQHF
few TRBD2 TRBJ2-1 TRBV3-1 TGTGCCAGCAGCCAAGAGCGTCCGGAAGCGGGGGGATACAATGAGCAGTTCTTC CASSQERPEAGGYNEQFF
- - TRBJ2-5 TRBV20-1 TGCAGTGCTAGTTCCCTAGAGACCCAGTACTTC CSASSLETQYF
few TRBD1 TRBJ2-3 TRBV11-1 TGTGCCAGCAAGGGACAGAACACAGATACGCAGTATTTT CASKGQNTDTQYF